There are a few counts of the clone carrying this TCR beta chain. Repertoires were generated with immunoSEQ multiplex PCR, while TCRdb's copy carries only in-frame clones and drops some. The sample contains approximately 99,000 clones, around nine tenths of which appear only once. This entry belongs to a study of blood T cell repertoires in COVID-19. The CDR3 loop spans 15 amino acids. Per germline, CDR1 SGHTA and CDR2 FQGNSA. V shed 6 bases and J 7 bases; nucleotides not matched to a gene: 7. The sequence was obtained from a middle-aged man with COVID-19, enrolled during active disease. The material sequenced was peripheral blood. The rearrangement uses TRBV7-2 and TRBJ1-6; 9 bases align to TRBD1. CDR3 sequence reads: CASSSGTGMNSPLHF. The CDR3 DNA sequence: TGTGCCAGCAGTTCCGGGACAGGGATGAATTCACCCCTCCACTTT.